This entry lists 20 T cell receptor beta chains sequenced from one sample in a study of control samples from healthy donors and cancer patients. TCRdb's copy holds only in-frame clones and misses some; the assay was immunoSEQ multiplex PCR. Among approximately 98,000 clones listed, around 80% were seen once. Sequencing was performed on blood. The source is a man aged 18 to 35 in good health.

The rearrangement links TRBV7-2 to TRBJ2-5; 8 nucleotides align to TRBD1. This CDR3 comprises 13 residues. CDR1 and CDR2 (germline): SGHTA, FQGNSA. The V and J ends lost 5 bases and 9 bases, in that order; junction bases with no gene match: 8. Here the CDR3 DNA reads TGTGCCAGCAGCAGACAGGGGAACAGGGCCCAGTACTTC. It yields the protein CASSRQGNRAQYF.

This clone was recorded a few times. CDR3 sequence: CASREYRGDLGGYTF. In DNA, the CDR3 is TGTGCCAGTAGAGAATACAGGGGCGACCTCGGGGGCTACACCTTC. The rearrangement uses TRBV19 and TRBJ1-2; TRBD1 aligns across 7 bases. CDR1 is LNHDA, CDR2 SQIVND, per germline (reference sequence). V trimming: 6 bases; J trimming: 8 bases; junction bases outside the gene matches: 15. This CDR3 region has 15 residues.

The chain carries TRBV1 and TRBJ1-2; the table's D call TRBD1 went unverified against the DNA. TRBV1 represents a pseudogene. The CDR3 consists of 16 residues. In nucleotides, the CDR3 is TGCACCGGCAGCCAGGGACAGGGGGTGCCGAACTATGGCTACACCTTC. Encoded protein: CTGSQGQGVPNYGYTF.

This clone appeared a few times. The CDR3 is CASSVLAGSGELFF. The CDR3 coding sequence is TGTGCCAGCAGCGTGCTAGCGGGAAGCGGGGAGCTGTTTTTT. V and J are TRBV9 and TRBJ2-2, with 9 bases identical to TRBD2. The J segment lost 7 bases and the V segment lost 2 bases, leaving 3 bases of the junction unmatched. This CDR3 has 14 amino acids. Germline loops: CDR1 SGDLS, CDR2 YYNGEE.

The CDR3 DNA follows: TGCGCCAGCAGCCGGTGGTCTGGGGCCAACGTCCTGACTTTC. Its protein is CASSRWSGANVLTF. V is TRBV5-1 and J is TRBJ2-6; D not resolved. Trimming took off 4 bases at V and 1 base at J, with 6 bases between the two ends. This CDR3 contains 14 residues. Germline-derived CDR1 and CDR2 are SGHRS and YFSETQ.

The chain employs TRBV30 and TRBJ1-4; tentatively, D is TRBD1 (5 bases). The V end was cut by 8 bases, the J end by 0 bases, with 16 bases between. The CDR3 runs 15 residues. Germline CDR1 GTSNPN, CDR2 SVGIG (reference sequence). This chain's CDR3 is CARGDSLATNEKLFF. CDR3 bases: TGTGCCCGGGGAGACAGCCTTGCAACTAATGAAAAACTGTTTTTT.

The chain is built from TRBV19 and TRBJ1-4; D remains unclear. The ends were cut back, 2 bases at V and 7 bases at J, with 11 bases in the middle. The germline V gene has CDR1 LNHDA and CDR2 SQIVND (reference sequence). This CDR3 comprises 14 residues. CDR3 DNA sequence: TGTGCCAGTAGTATATGGGCAGAAGGTGAAAAACTGTTTTTT. Protein sequence: CASSIWAEGEKLFF.

The chain has TRBV18 and TRBJ1-1, with a possible D match to TRBD1 (5 bases). Per germline, CDR1 KGHSH and CDR2 LQKENI. The CDR3 consists of 14 residues. V shed 6 bases and J shed 2 bases, with 13 bases lying between them. This chain's CDR3 is CASSTDSTNTEAFF. In DNA, the CDR3 is TGTGCCAGCTCTACCGACAGCACAAACACTGAAGCTTTCTTT. Using reference TRBV18 and TRBJ1-1 for the parts outside the CDR3, the full variable domain is NAGVMQNPRHLVRRRGQEARLRCSPMKGHSHVYWYRQLPEEGLKFMVYLQKENIIDESGMPKERFSAEFPKEGPSILRIQQVVRGDSAAYFCASSTDSTNTEAFFGQGTRLTVV.

The CDR3 reads CSFSGGGTEAFF. For the CDR3, the DNA is TGCAGTTTCAGCGGGGGCGGCACTGAAGCTTTCTTT. This chain joins TRBV29-1 and TRBJ1-1, with a possible D match to TRBD1 (6 bases). The CDR3 has 12 amino acids. CDR1 SQVTM and CDR2 ANQGSEA come from the germline V gene.

The chain is built from TRBV5-5 and TRBJ2-5; no clear D gene. The V end lost 4 bases, the J end lost 4 bases, and 14 bases lay between the germline ends. The germline V gene has CDR1 SGHKS and CDR2 YYEKEE (reference sequence). The CDR3 spans 14 residues. The CDR3 loop reads CASSLGVEIETQYF. CDR3 coding DNA: TGTGCCAGCAGCCTCGGTGTTGAGATAGAGACCCAGTACTTC.

This sequence joins TRBV28 and TRBJ1-5; D gene unclear. Trimming removed 3 bases from V and 5 bases from J, with 17 bases in between. Germline CDR1 and CDR2: MDHEN and SYDVKM. The CDR3 totals 16 residues. The CDR3 loop reads CASSFRTPLPDQPQHF. The CDR3, as DNA: TGTGCCAGCAGTTTTCGGACTCCGCTACCAGATCAGCCCCAGCATTTT.

The J gene is TRBJ2-1, the V gene TRBV9; 14 nucleotides align to TRBD2. Losses at the gene ends were 4 bases for V and 9 bases for J; bases not matched to a gene: 3. This CDR3 has 14 amino acids. Looked up from germline, CDR1 is SGDLS and CDR2 is YYNGEE. CDR3 bases: TGTGCCAGCAGCTCCGGACTAGCGGGGGGTGAGCAGTTCTTC. As protein: CASSSGLAGGEQFF.

A remark on this clone: Other DNA sequences of this sample code for an identical CDR3. The chain is built from TRBV7-9 and TRBJ2-3; D uncertain. The germline CDR1 and CDR2 sequences are SEHNR and FQNEAQ (reference sequence). Trimming stripped 3 bases from V and 2 bases from J, with 3 bases between. There are 12 residues in the CDR3. The CDR3 protein is CASSFSTDTQYF. The CDR3 DNA sequence: TGTGCCAGCAGCTTTTCCACAGATACGCAGTATTTT.

The rearrangement uses TRBV3-1 (or the pseudogene TRBV3-2) and TRBJ2-4; D is possibly TRBD2 (6 bases). Germline V lookup: CDR1 LGHDT, CDR2 YNNKEL (reference sequence). The CDR3 totals 21 residues. V was clipped by 1 base and J by 0 bases, with 25 bases between them. CDR3: CASSQVHGRVAGLIAKNIQYF. DNA for the CDR3: TGTGCCAGCAGCCAAGTCCACGGCAGGGTTGCGGGGCTCATAGCCAAAAACATTCAGTACTTC.

The chain combines TRBV6-6 with TRBJ1-2, with D perhaps TRBD1 (6 bases). Germline assignment: CDR1 MNHNY and CDR2 SVGAGI (reference sequence). V dropped 6 bases and J dropped 4 bases, with 12 bases sitting between them. There are 13 residues in the CDR3. The CDR3 region is CASRSTGSYGYTF. CDR3 DNA sequence: TGTGCCAGCAGATCTACAGGGAGCTATGGCTACACCTTC.

CDR3 DNA sequence: TGTGCCTGGCAAAACGGCCGAGACAAGTACTTC. Encoded protein: CAWQNGRDKYF. The V and J genes are TRBV30 and TRBJ2-5, with D unclear. V gave up 5 bases and J gave up 12 bases, with 16 bases separating them. Germline V gene lookup returns CDR1 GTSNPN and CDR2 SVGIG (reference sequence). The CDR3 runs 11 residues.

The chain carries TRBV6-1 and TRBJ2-6; no reliable D call. CDR1 and CDR2 from the germline V gene are MNHNS and SASEGT. V dropped 3 bases and J dropped 0 bases, with 9 bases sitting between them. This CDR3 is built from 16 residues. CDR3 bases: TGTGCCAGCAGTGATTGGTCCAGCTCTGGGGCCAACGTCCTGACTTTC. Protein sequence: CASSDWSSSGANVLTF.

J is TRBJ1-2 and V is TRBV5-4, with 7 bases lining up with TRBD1. The CDR3 length is 16 residues. Germline CDR1 SGHNT, CDR2 YYREEE (reference sequence). V lost 4 bases, J lost 6 bases, and 15 bases stayed unmatched. CDR3 nucleotides: TGTGCCAGCAGCGCCGCCGTCGGCAGGGGGATAGATGGCTACACCTTC. It specifies CASSAAVGRGIDGYTF.

The chain employs TRBV7-2 and TRBJ1-5, with D possibly being TRBD1 (6 bases). Trimming cost V 5 bases and J 6 bases, with 14 bases left between them. The CDR3 length is 14 residues. Per the germline V gene, CDR1 is SGHTA and CDR2 is FQGNSA. In DNA, the CDR3 is TGTGCCAGCAGCCCCTACAGGGTCGGTCAGCCCCAGCATTTT. It yields the protein CASSPYRVGQPQHF. Full variable domain (outside the CDR3, taken from reference TRBV7-2 and TRBJ1-5): GAGVSQSPSNKVTEKGKDVELRCDPISGHTALYWYRQSLGQGLEFLIYFQGNSAPDKSGLPSDRFSAERTGGSVSTLTIQRTQQEDSAVYLCASSPYRVGQPQHFGDGTRLSIL.

With respect to this clone: Other DNA sequences in the sample encode the same CDR3. The chain is built from TRBV9 and TRBJ1-1; 7 bases align to TRBD1. The CDR3 consists of 14 residues. The germline CDR1 and CDR2 sequences are SGDLS and YYNGEE. J gave up 4 bases and V 1 base, and 4 bases lay outside the gene matches. CDR3 residues: CASSVSPGGTEAFF. The CDR3 bases are TGTGCCAGCAGCGTAAGTCCAGGGGGCACTGAAGCTTTCTTT.